The entry that follows covers one T cell receptor beta chain sequence. This sample was taken from a study of T cell changes during pregnancy in multiple sclerosis. Some clones are missing from TCRdb's copy, which holds only in-frame ones; the method was immunoSEQ multiplex PCR. The table shows 30,000 to 40,000 clones, with approximately 93% occurring only once. Germline trimming cut 3 bases from V and 10 bases from J; bases unmatched to any gene: 3. CDR3 length: 14 amino acids. Germline V lookup: CDR1 SGHTA, CDR2 FQGTGA. V and J are TRBV7-3 and TRBJ1-6; 10 bases fit TRBD1. The sequences come from CD8+ T cells from peripheral blood mononuclear cells, collected in the third trimester of pregnancy. This TCR derives from a female donor with multiple sclerosis, enrolled in a pregnancy study. The CDR3 coding sequence is TGTGCCAGCAGCTTGGGACAGGGGCTCTCACCCCTCCACTTT. It codes for CASSLGQGLSPLHF.